This is a list of T cell receptor beta chains from one sample in a study of blood T cell repertoires in COVID-19. This table comes from immunoSEQ multiplex PCR, and its TCRdb copy is limited to in-frame clones, with some not included. Of fewer than 110,000 clones detected, approximately 84% appear once; the ten largest clones hold over 10%. Sequencing input: peripheral blood. These receptors came from a human donor in a cohort sampled during active or convalescent COVID-19. The CDR3 runs from the conserved cysteine through the conserved F or W. D genes are given only for firm matches. The size field is filled for only some rows; it gives once, few, many or a size class.

abundance: NA
d_gene: NA
v_gene: TRBV7-2
len: 13
j_gene: TRBJ1-1
CDR3aa: CASSLGTVTEAFF
CDR3nt: TGTGCCAGCAGCTTAGGGACAGTTACTGAAGCTTTCTTT

abundance: NA
d_gene: NA
v_gene: TRBV7-9
len: 14
j_gene: TRBJ1-3
CDR3aa: CASSRTVSGNTIYF
CDR3nt: TGTGCCAGCAGCCGGACAGTCTCTGGAAACACCATATATTTT

abundance: NA
d_gene: NA
v_gene: TRBV6-2/TRBV6-3
len: 16
j_gene: TRBJ2-4
CDR3aa: CASSFQGSVAKNIQYF
CDR3nt: TGTGCCAGCAGTTTCCAGGGGTCAGTAGCCAAAAACATTCAGTACTTC

abundance: NA
d_gene: TRBD1
v_gene: TRBV29-1
len: 12
j_gene: TRBJ2-1
CDR3aa: CSVGQDLYEQFF
CDR3nt: TGCAGCGTCGGACAGGACCTCTATGAGCAGTTCTTC

abundance: NA
d_gene: TRBD1
v_gene: TRBV20-1
len: 11
j_gene: TRBJ1-2
CDR3aa: CSAVTGTGYTF
CDR3nt: TGCAGTGCGGTGACAGGGACCGGCTACACCTTC

abundance: NA
d_gene: NA
v_gene: TRBV29-1
len: 11
j_gene: TRBJ2-3
CDR3aa: CSVRGADTQYF
CDR3nt: TGCAGCGTCAGGGGGGCAGATACGCAGTATTTT

abundance: NA
d_gene: TRBD1
v_gene: TRBV7-9
len: 19
j_gene: TRBJ1-5
CDR3aa: CASSLPRGQGPFLNQPQHF
CDR3nt: TGTGCCAGCAGCTTACCCCGCGGACAGGGCCCCTTCCTCAATCAGCCCCAGCATTTT

abundance: NA
d_gene: NA
v_gene: TRBV5-4
len: 15
j_gene: TRBJ1-6
CDR3aa: CASSKDSGYNSPLHF
CDR3nt: TGTGCCAGCAGCAAGGACAGCGGTTATAATTCACCCCTCCACTTT

abundance: NA
d_gene: TRBD2
v_gene: TRBV7-9
len: 16
j_gene: TRBJ2-2
CDR3aa: CASSLLGGGLTGELFF
CDR3nt: TGTGCCAGCAGCTTACTGGGCGGGGGACTGACCGGGGAGCTGTTTTTT

abundance: once
d_gene: TRBD1
v_gene: TRBV19
len: 15
j_gene: TRBJ1-5
CDR3aa: CASKPDRVSNQPQHF
CDR3nt: TGTGCCAGTAAACCCGACAGGGTCAGCAATCAGCCCCAGCATTTT